Listed below are T cell receptor beta chains from one sample, sequenced in a study of blood T cell repertoires in COVID-19. Clones were sequenced by immunoSEQ multiplex PCR, and TCRdb holds only the in-frame ones, with some missing. The profile shows roughly 150,000 clones, around four fifths of them singletons. The sequenced sample was peripheral blood. These receptor sequences come from a woman older than 75 with COVID-19, enrolled during active disease. The CDR3 runs from the conserved cysteine through the conserved F or W. The D gene is left open where the match is weak. Some rows mark clone size as missing; the rest say once, few, many or name a class of expanded clone.

d_gene,j_gene,v_gene,abundance,CDR3nt,CDR3aa
.,TRBJ1-3,TRBV29-1,.,TGCAGCGTTGGGGCGGAGGCTGGAAACACCATATATTTT,CSVGAEAGNTIYF
.,TRBJ1-2,TRBV5-6,.,TGTGCCAGCAGCCTCGGACGGGGCTATGGCTACACCTTC,CASSLGRGYGYTF
.,TRBJ1-5,TRBV2,.,TGTGCCAGCAGTGTGCAGGGAGGTCAGCCCCAGCATTTT,CASSVQGGQPQHF
.,TRBJ2-1,TRBV6-2/TRBV6-3,.,TGTGCCAGCAGCCCAGGACTTATCTCCCTCAATGAGCAGTTCTTC,CASSPGLISLNEQFF
TRBD1,TRBJ1-6,TRBV9,few,TGTGCCAGCAGCGCAACAGGGGATGAATCACCCCTCCACTTT,CASSATGDESPLHF
TRBD1,TRBJ1-6,TRBV3-1/TRBV3-2,.,TGTGCCAGCAGCCCCACAGGGGGCTTGCTTAATTCACCCCTCCACTTT,CASSPTGGLLNSPLHF
.,TRBJ1-4,TRBV6-5,.,TGTGCCAGCAGCCCCCCGGACAGCCCTAATGAAAAACTGTTTTTT,CASSPPDSPNEKLFF
.,TRBJ1-2,TRBV12-3/TRBV12-4,.,TGTGCCAGTAAGGGGGTTAACTATGGCTACACCTTC,CASKGVNYGYTF
.,TRBJ1-2,TRBV7-8,.,TGTGCCAGCAGCTTAGGACATAAGGGGCTTGGTGGCTACACCTTC,CASSLGHKGLGGYTF
TRBD1,TRBJ2-7,TRBV28,few,TGTGCCAGCAGAAAACAGGGACAGGGCTCCTACGAGCAGTACTTC,CASRKQGQGSYEQYF
.,TRBJ2-3,TRBV5-4,.,TGTGCCAGCAGTCCGCGTCTGGCAGATACGCAGTATTTT,CASSPRLADTQYF
.,TRBJ2-4,TRBV18,.,TGTGCCAGCTCCCAGCCAGGGGTAAACATTCAGTACTTC,CASSQPGVNIQYF
.,TRBJ2-1,TRBV29-1,.,TGCAGCGTCCTTGGAACAGCTCTAAGCTCCTACAATGAGCAGTTCTTC,CSVLGTALSSYNEQFF
TRBD2,TRBJ2-7,TRBV3-1/TRBV3-2,.,TGTGCCAGCGGGAGGGCAGGGACCAACTACGAGCAGTACTTC,CASGRAGTNYEQYF
.,TRBJ2-2,TRBV3-1/TRBV3-2,.,TGTGCCAGCAGCCCCCAGGTCGGGGAGCTGTTTTTT,CASSPQVGELFF
TRBD1,TRBJ1-2,TRBV19,.,TGTGCCAGTAGTATAAGCTCGCGGACAGGGAATGGCTACACCTTC,CASSISSRTGNGYTF
.,TRBJ2-3,TRBV12-3/TRBV12-4,.,TGTGCCAGCAGTTCAGGGATGTCGCAGTATTTT,CASSSGMSQYF
TRBD1,TRBJ1-2,TRBV20-1,.,TGCAGCCGTCCAGGGGGAAATGGCTACACCTTC,CSRPGGNGYTF
TRBD2,TRBJ2-1,TRBV9,once,TGTGCCAGCAGCGAGACTAGCGGGAGTGCAGATGAGCAGTTCTTC,CASSETSGSADEQFF
.,TRBJ1-3,TRBV3-1/TRBV3-2,.,TGTGCCAGCAGCCAACTAGGCTCTGGAAACACCATATATTTT,CASSQLGSGNTIYF
.,TRBJ2-5,TRBV5-1,.,TGCGCCAGCAGCCCACTTCAGGGGGAGACCCAGTACTTC,CASSPLQGETQYF
.,TRBJ1-1,TRBV18,.,TGTGCCAGCTCTACGAGGATGGGTTCCTCGCTGAACACTGAAGCTTTCTTT,CASSTRMGSSLNTEAFF
TRBD1,TRBJ2-5,TRBV24-1,.,TGTGCCACCAGTGATGGGACAGGGAATCGTTTGGAGACCCAGTACTTC,CATSDGTGNRLETQYF
TRBD2,TRBJ2-1,TRBV5-4,.,TGTGCCAGCAGCTTGGAAGCGGGGGACAATGAGCAGTTCTTC,CASSLEAGDNEQFF
TRBD1,TRBJ2-7,TRBV2,once,TGTGCCAGCAGGGCAGGGGGCCACGAGCAGTACTTC,CASRAGGHEQYF
.,TRBJ1-2,TRBV5-1,.,TGCGCCAGCAGCACCCAACCGTCAGCGGAGGGCTATGGCTACACCTTC,CASSTQPSAEGYGYTF
.,TRBJ2-7,TRBV5-1,.,TGCGCCAGCAGGTCGGTAGCGGACGAGCAGTACTTC,CASRSVADEQYF
TRBD1,TRBJ1-2,TRBV2,.,TGTGCCAGCAGCGGTCCGGGACAGAACTATGGCTACACCTTC,CASSGPGQNYGYTF
TRBD1,TRBJ1-1,TRBV6-5,.,TGTGCCAGCAGTCGCCAACAGGGGCGGAACACTGAAGCTTTCTTT,CASSRQQGRNTEAFF
TRBD1,TRBJ1-1,TRBV2,.,TGTGCCAGCAGCCCCACAGGGGCGGCTTTCTTT,CASSPTGAAFF
.,TRBJ2-1,TRBV7-9,once,TGTGCCAGCAGCTTAGATAGAAATGAGCAGTTCTTC,CASSLDRNEQFF